What follows describes a single T cell receptor beta chain. Germline CDR1 is SNHLY and CDR2 is FYNNEI. The junction had 11 bases not matched to a gene; V was cut back by 2 bases and J by 6 bases. CDR3 length: 16 residues. The sample belongs to a study of blood T cell repertoires in COVID-19. Across the whole study: The study drew acute and convalescent COVID-19 samples from the United States, Italy and Spain. PBMCs, B-cell-depleted T cells, or T cells were the source of the cDNA or gDNA that made up the material.

Methods used by the authors: Reference gene primer amplification gave nucleated cell count estimates. Sequencing was performed with immunoSEQ multiplex PCR; in TCRdb, only in-frame clones are kept and a portion is missing. From that table come the V and J calls and clone size; the DNA was used to work out D and trimming. The sample includes under 100,000 clones, approximately 78% of them seen just once. The specimen was peripheral blood. This chain connects TRBV2 to TRBJ2-7; TRBD1 agrees at 9 bases. The source of this sequence is a human donor in a cohort sampled during active COVID-19. Here the CDR3 DNA reads TGTGCCAGCAGTGAAAGTACGGGGGACAGGGAGGTCGAGCAGTACTTC. Encoded protein: CASSESTGDREVEQYF.